One TCR beta chain is described in this entry. Antigen: not known. The PCR ran on 60 Vbeta and 13 Jbeta primers. Method: immunoSEQ multiplex PCR; TCRdb's copy keeps in-frame clones and lacks some. Of about 140,000 clones in the sample, about 84% were seen once. V shed 4 bases and J 0 bases; nucleotides not matched to a gene: 4. The CDR3 runs 16 residues. Germline CDR1 SGDLS, CDR2 YYNGEE. This record comes from a study of cytomegalovirus exposure and HLA in healthy donors. Study-level results: Using a false discovery rate of 0.05, a later analysis showed that 16,951 TCR beta sequences were associated with HLA alleles.

This TCR came from a man aged 45 to 65 in good health and CMV-seronegative. Sequenced input: PBMCs. The chain links TRBV9 to TRBJ2-3, with 11 bases aligning to TRBD2. The chain's CDR3 is CASSRTSGLSTDTQYF. As DNA, the CDR3 is TGTGCCAGCAGCCGGACTAGCGGGCTAAGCACAGATACGCAGTATTTT. Using reference TRBV9 and TRBJ2-3 for the parts outside the CDR3, the full variable domain is DSGVTQTPKHLITATGQRVTLRCSPRSGDLSVYWYQQSLDQGLQFLIQYYNGEERAKGNILERFSAQQFPDLHSELNLSSLELGDSALYFCASSRTSGLSTDTQYFGPGTRLTVL.